One and the same sample provided the 15 T cell receptor beta chains below, sequenced in a study of cytomegalovirus exposure and HLA in healthy donors. The PCR contained 60 Vbeta and 13 Jbeta primers. Clones were read by immunoSEQ multiplex PCR, and TCRdb kept only the in-frame ones, dropping some. The sample records 100,000 or so clones, 75% to 90% being singletons. Sequencing was performed on PBMCs. These receptors all come from a man under 40 in good health and CMV-seropositive.

Only one count was recorded for this clone. The chain links TRBV9 to TRBJ1-2, with TRBD1 matching 11 bases. This CDR3 has 18 residues. CDR1 is SGDLS, CDR2 YYNGEE, per germline. V gave up 0 bases and J gave up 3 bases; unmatched junction bases: 10. The CDR3: CASSVAGGQGVGYYGYTF. CDR3 DNA sequence: TGTGCCAGCAGCGTAGCCGGGGGACAGGGGGTCGGCTACTATGGCTACACCTTC.

A note on this clone: This sample also contains other DNA sequences that code for the same CDR3. The chain is built from TRBV5-4 and TRBJ1-6; the match to TRBD1 covers 7 bases. The V segment lost 0 bases and the J segment 10 bases; nucleotides outside the gene matches: 7. The length of the CDR3 is 15 residues. Looked up from germline, CDR1 is SGHNT and CDR2 is YYREEE (reference sequence). CDR3 residues: CASSLGLQGYSPLHF. CDR3 coding DNA: TGTGCCAGCAGCTTGGGGCTACAGGGGTACTCACCCCTCCACTTT.

The gene calls are TRBV4-1 and TRBJ1-5; the D gene is possibly TRBD1 (5 bases). The length of the CDR3 is 16 residues. Trimming cost V 1 base and J 4 bases, with 14 bases left between them. The V gene's germline CDR1 is MGHRA and CDR2 YSYEKL. The CDR3 nucleotides are TGCGCCAGCAGCCAAGGGATACAGGCCCAAAATCAGCCCCAGCATTTT. Translated: CASSQGIQAQNQPQHF.

The chain employs TRBV6-6 and TRBJ2-2; tentatively, D is TRBD2 (5 bases). Germline V CDR1 and CDR2: MNHNY, SVGAGI (reference sequence). There are 15 residues in the CDR3. The V end lost 6 bases, the J end lost 6 bases, and 17 bases lay between the germline ends. The CDR3 DNA reads as TGTGCCAGCAGCGAAAACCGGGATTCATCCGGGGAGCTGTTTTTT. The encoded protein is CASSENRDSSGELFF.

The V gene is TRBV7-2, the J gene TRBJ1-4; 10 nucleotides match TRBD1. V was clipped by 5 bases and J by 6 bases; unmatched bases: 6. This CDR3 spans 15 amino acids. Per germline, CDR1 SGHTA and CDR2 FQGNSA. CDR3 in DNA: TGTGCCAGCAGCCGTACCGGGACAGGGGATGAAAAACTGTTTTTT. This encodes CASSRTGTGDEKLFF.

The rearrangement joins TRBV28 to TRBJ1-2; the match to TRBD1 covers 10 bases. Germline CDR1 reads MDHEN; CDR2 reads SYDVKM. The ends lost 3 bases at V and 5 bases at J; junction bases unmatched: 6. CDR3 length: 15 residues. The CDR3 coding sequence is TGTGCCAGCAGTTTCCGGGACAGGGGACCATATGGCTACACCTTC. It specifies CASSFRDRGPYGYTF.

The sample holds many counts of this clone. CDR3 in DNA: TGTGCCAGTAGTCCCTACCCCGGACAGGGAGGGACTGAAGCTTTCTTT. It codes for CASSPYPGQGGTEAFF. This chain uses TRBV19 with TRBJ1-1, with 8 bases lining up with TRBD1. The ends lost 5 bases at V and 5 bases at J; junction bases unmatched: 13. The CDR3 is 16 residues long. The germline V gene has CDR1 LNHDA and CDR2 SQIVND (reference sequence).

The genes are TRBV30 and TRBJ1-2, with unresolved D. Germline V gene sequence: CDR1 GTSNPN, CDR2 SVGIG (reference sequence). This CDR3 is built from 13 residues. V was trimmed by 3 bases and J by 2 bases, leaving 10 bases between them. The CDR3 nucleotides are TGTGCCTGGAGCCCCGCGTTGAACTATGGCTACACCTTC. As protein: CAWSPALNYGYTF.

This clone was observed a few times. J is TRBJ2-5 and V is TRBV5-1, with 7 positions matching TRBD1. Germline trimming cut 3 bases from V and 2 bases from J; bases unmatched to any gene: 7. CDR1 and CDR2 from the germline V gene are SGHRS and YFSETQ. The CDR3 extends over 15 amino acids. The chain's CDR3 is CASSSPQGQQETQYF. In DNA, the CDR3 is TGCGCCAGCAGCTCACCGCAGGGACAGCAAGAGACCCAGTACTTC.

The V and J genes are TRBV15 and TRBJ2-3, with a tentative D call TRBD1 (6 bases). CDR1 is LNHNV, CDR2 YYDKDF, per germline (reference sequence). Between the trimmed V and J ends, which lost 4 bases and 4 bases, there was a span of 15 bases. The CDR3 runs to 15 residues. The CDR3 DNA reads as TGTGCCACCAGCACCCAACTAACAGGGTCAGATACGCAGTATTTT. Translating gives CATSTQLTGSDTQYF.

The rearrangement joins TRBV7-6 to TRBJ2-1; D is uncertain. The CDR3 contains 15 residues. CDR1 is SGHVS, CDR2 FNYEAQ, per germline. Trimming took off 3 bases at V and 1 base at J, with 10 bases between the two ends. The CDR3 sequence: CASSLSTGSYNEQFF. CDR3 nucleotide sequence: TGTGCCAGCAGCTTGAGCACCGGTTCCTACAATGAGCAGTTCTTC.

J is TRBJ2-3 and V is TRBV9; 12 nucleotides agree with TRBD2. The V gene end was trimmed by 2 bases and the J gene end by 4 bases; junction bases not matched to a gene: 5. This CDR3 has 16 residues. Germline V gene data show CDR1 as SGDLS and CDR2 as YYNGEE. CDR3: CASSVLAGGPADTQYF. Written as DNA, the CDR3 is TGTGCCAGCAGCGTTCTAGCGGGGGGGCCCGCAGATACGCAGTATTTT.

This clone was counted a single time. The rearrangement uses TRBV18 and TRBJ1-2; 12 bases are shared with TRBD1. In germline, CDR1 is KGHSH, CDR2 LQKENI. Trimming cost V 3 bases and J 3 bases; bases outside gene matches: 8. The length of the CDR3 is 17 residues. The CDR3, as DNA: TGTGCCAGCTCACCCGCCGGGACAGGGGGCGTAGACTATGGCTACACCTTC. The encoded protein is CASSPAGTGGVDYGYTF.

This chain connects TRBV5-1 to TRBJ1-2; 11 positions agree with TRBD1. With V trimmed by 4 bases and J by 3 bases, 8 bases remained unmatched. The CDR3 is 16 amino acids. CDR1 SGHRS and CDR2 YFSETQ come from the germline V gene. The CDR3 DNA sequence: TGCGCCAGCAGCCTTCGGACAGGGGGCATGCACTATGGCTACACCTTC. Its protein is CASSLRTGGMHYGYTF.

This chain links TRBV5-1 with TRBJ2-5, with 9 positions matching TRBD2. Germline loops: CDR1 SGHRS, CDR2 YFSETQ. This CDR3 comprises 13 residues. Losses at the gene ends were 2 bases for V and 13 bases for J; bases not matched to a gene: 9. The CDR3 here is CASSLESGGSLYF. The CDR3 DNA is TGCGCCAGCAGCTTAGAGAGCGGGGGGTCTTTGTACTTC.